This note documents a single TCR beta chain sequence. Its antigen is not known. Its ends do not fully match the called genes, so a read error is possible. This CDR3 is built from 15 residues. CDR1 is SNHLY and CDR2 is FYNNEI in the germline V gene. The data derive from a study of blood T cells in healthy people across ages. Study findings and constraints: Among long-lived donors, naive CD4+ cells were more numerous and diversity higher than in aged donors. Those diversity estimates obtained from one million T cells were thought to be underestimates.

A second PCR of roughly 7 to 11 cycles used a sample-barcoded 5' primer and a J-beta primer mix. MiXCR was run by TCRdb on the 5' RACE reads, yielding one entry per CDR3 protein. The repertoire holds under 2,000,000 distinct CDR3 sequences, about 50% seen once, with over 2% in the top ten. The chain has TRBV2 and TRBJ2-3, with 9 bases identical to TRBD2. This TCR was sampled from a woman in her thirties or forties in good health. Source material: blood. CDR3 sequence (DNA): TGTGCCAGCGGTGAGGGCAGCGGGGGGTCCGATACGCAGTATTTT. Amino acids: CASGEGSGGSDTQYF.